The rows below give T cell receptor beta chains drawn from one sample of a study of blood T cell repertoires in COVID-19. Produced via immunoSEQ multiplex PCR; TCRdb's table is partial and in-frame only. The data hold some 100,000 clones, with approximately 90% observed a single time. Sample: peripheral blood. The receptor set was obtained from a man aged 55 to 69 with acute or convalescent COVID-19. Both conserved end residues are part of each CDR3. Fields, in order: CDR3 length, D gene, J gene, clone size, V gene, CDR3 DNA, CDR3 protein. A D gene is named only where the DNA matches it firmly. Not every row has a clone size; where given, it reads once, few, many or a size class.

cdr3_length: 14
d_call: TRBD2
j_call: TRBJ2-3
clone_size: .
v_call: TRBV29-1
cdr3_nt: TGCAGCGTCCAAAGCGGGAGCTCCACAGATACGCAGTATTTT
cdr3_aa: CSVQSGSSTDTQYF

cdr3_length: 19
d_call: TRBD2
j_call: TRBJ2-3
clone_size: .
v_call: TRBV7-9
cdr3_nt: TGTGCCAGCCCCGGCGGGCTAGCGGGAGCCCTCTGGAGTGCAGATACGCAGTATTTT
cdr3_aa: CASPGGLAGALWSADTQYF

cdr3_length: 13
d_call: TRBD2
j_call: TRBJ2-1
clone_size: many
v_call: TRBV29-1
cdr3_nt: TGCAGCGTTGCGGGACTAATAAGCTATGAGCAGTTCTTC
cdr3_aa: CSVAGLISYEQFF

cdr3_length: 15
d_call: TRBD2
j_call: TRBJ2-7
clone_size: .
v_call: TRBV6-5
cdr3_nt: TGTGCCACGGGACTAGCGGGAGGGAGTTCCTACGAGCAGTACTTC
cdr3_aa: CATGLAGGSSYEQYF

cdr3_length: 14
d_call: .
j_call: TRBJ1-1
clone_size: .
v_call: TRBV30
cdr3_nt: TGTGCCTGGAGTGTCACCGGGGGAGACACTGAAGCTTTCTTT
cdr3_aa: CAWSVTGGDTEAFF

cdr3_length: 14
d_call: .
j_call: TRBJ1-6
clone_size: .
v_call: TRBV10-2
cdr3_nt: TGCGCCAGCAGACCACAGGAACCCAATTCACCCCTCCACTTT
cdr3_aa: CASRPQEPNSPLHF

cdr3_length: 12
d_call: TRBD2
j_call: TRBJ2-7
clone_size: .
v_call: TRBV7-9
cdr3_nt: TGTGCCAGCGCTGGGAGGCGGGAGGATCAGTACTTC
cdr3_aa: CASAGRREDQYF

cdr3_length: 12
d_call: .
j_call: TRBJ1-6
clone_size: once
v_call: TRBV10-3
cdr3_nt: TGTGCCATCAGTGAGCCGGAGTCACCCCTCCACTTT
cdr3_aa: CAISEPESPLHF

cdr3_length: 17
d_call: .
j_call: TRBJ2-1
clone_size: .
v_call: TRBV7-3
cdr3_nt: TGTGCCAGCAGCTTAACGTCCTACCCGAGCTCCTACAATGAGCAGTTCTTC
cdr3_aa: CASSLTSYPSSYNEQFF

cdr3_length: 14
d_call: TRBD1
j_call: TRBJ2-7
clone_size: once
v_call: TRBV19
cdr3_nt: TGTGCCAGTAGGGACGGGACAGGGCACTACGAGCAGTACTTC
cdr3_aa: CASRDGTGHYEQYF

cdr3_length: 15
d_call: .
j_call: TRBJ2-5
clone_size: .
v_call: TRBV7-2
cdr3_nt: TGTGCCAGCAGCTTCGATCGGTCTCGGGGAGAGACCCAGTACTTC
cdr3_aa: CASSFDRSRGETQYF

cdr3_length: 13
d_call: TRBD1
j_call: TRBJ1-2
clone_size: .
v_call: TRBV10-3
cdr3_nt: TGTGCCATCAGTGACCGGGACAGGGATGGCTACACCTTC
cdr3_aa: CAISDRDRDGYTF

cdr3_length: 15
d_call: .
j_call: TRBJ1-2
clone_size: .
v_call: TRBV28
cdr3_nt: TGTGCCAGCAGACCCCTGCGGGCCCCAAACTATGGCTACACCTTC
cdr3_aa: CASRPLRAPNYGYTF

cdr3_length: 16
d_call: TRBD1
j_call: TRBJ2-2
clone_size: .
v_call: TRBV10-3
cdr3_nt: TGTGCCATCAGCAGGGACAGCTTCGCGAACACCGGGGAGCTGTTTTTT
cdr3_aa: CAISRDSFANTGELFF

cdr3_length: 15
d_call: TRBD1
j_call: TRBJ1-5
clone_size: .
v_call: TRBV5-1
cdr3_nt: TGCGCCAGCAAAGAGGGACAGGGGGCAAACCAGCCCCAGCATTTT
cdr3_aa: CASKEGQGANQPQHF

cdr3_length: 12
d_call: .
j_call: TRBJ1-6
clone_size: .
v_call: TRBV12-3/TRBV12-4
cdr3_nt: TGTGCCAGCAGTTTCAGGGATTCACCCCTCCACTTT
cdr3_aa: CASSFRDSPLHF

cdr3_length: 15
d_call: TRBD2
j_call: TRBJ2-1
clone_size: .
v_call: TRBV9
cdr3_nt: TGTGCCAGCAGCGTAGGTACTAGCGGTTACAATGAGCAGTTCTTC
cdr3_aa: CASSVGTSGYNEQFF

cdr3_length: 16
d_call: TRBD1
j_call: TRBJ1-3
clone_size: .
v_call: TRBV2
cdr3_nt: TGTGCCAGCAGTGAAGCGGGACAGATTCCTGGAAACACCATATATTTT
cdr3_aa: CASSEAGQIPGNTIYF

cdr3_length: 18
d_call: TRBD1
j_call: TRBJ1-5
clone_size: .
v_call: TRBV28
cdr3_nt: TGTGCCAGCAGTTTATGGACAGGGAACCGCCGAACCAATCAGCCCCAGCATTTT
cdr3_aa: CASSLWTGNRRTNQPQHF

cdr3_length: 15
d_call: .
j_call: TRBJ2-3
clone_size: .
v_call: TRBV13
cdr3_nt: TGTGCCAGCAGCTTAGCCGTCAGGGGACCAGATACGCAGTATTTT
cdr3_aa: CASSLAVRGPDTQYF

cdr3_length: 20
d_call: TRBD1
j_call: TRBJ2-7
clone_size: .
v_call: TRBV28
cdr3_nt: TGTGCCAGCACCCAGCTATGGGGACAGGGTTTTACCGGTTCAAAGGGCGAGCAGTACTTC
cdr3_aa: CASTQLWGQGFTGSKGEQYF

cdr3_length: 16
d_call: .
j_call: TRBJ1-2
clone_size: .
v_call: TRBV21-1
cdr3_nt: TGTGCCAGCAGCAAAGAACCGGAGACAGGGCCCATTGGCTACACCTTC
cdr3_aa: CASSKEPETGPIGYTF

cdr3_length: 17
d_call: TRBD1
j_call: TRBJ2-6
clone_size: .
v_call: TRBV19
cdr3_nt: TGTGCCAGTAGGGGGACAGGGGGGCCCTCTGGGGCCAACGTCCTGACTTTC
cdr3_aa: CASRGTGGPSGANVLTF

cdr3_length: 13
d_call: .
j_call: TRBJ1-1
clone_size: .
v_call: TRBV6-1
cdr3_nt: TGTGCCAGCAGTGAAAGCGTCCGTACTGAAGCTTTCTTT
cdr3_aa: CASSESVRTEAFF

cdr3_length: 14
d_call: TRBD1
j_call: TRBJ1-1
clone_size: .
v_call: TRBV6-5
cdr3_nt: TGTGCCAGCAGTACAGGGGGCCAAGGGACTGAAGCTTTCTTT
cdr3_aa: CASSTGGQGTEAFF

cdr3_length: 14
d_call: TRBD1
j_call: TRBJ1-3
clone_size: .
v_call: TRBV2
cdr3_nt: TGTGCCAGCAGTCTAGACAGGGGTGGAAACACCATATATTTT
cdr3_aa: CASSLDRGGNTIYF

cdr3_length: 16
d_call: TRBD1
j_call: TRBJ1-2
clone_size: .
v_call: TRBV15
cdr3_nt: TGTGCCACCAGCAGAGATTTGGCAGGGGGGAACTATGGCTACACCTTC
cdr3_aa: CATSRDLAGGNYGYTF

cdr3_length: 13
d_call: .
j_call: TRBJ1-2
clone_size: .
v_call: TRBV27
cdr3_nt: TGTGCCAGCAGCCCTGGGTTGGGGGGAGGCTACACCTTC
cdr3_aa: CASSPGLGGGYTF

cdr3_length: 16
d_call: .
j_call: TRBJ1-6
clone_size: once
v_call: TRBV28
cdr3_nt: TGTGCCAGCAGTCGCGAAGGAGGATTCAATAATTCACCCCTCCACTTT
cdr3_aa: CASSREGGFNNSPLHF

cdr3_length: 14
d_call: TRBD1
j_call: TRBJ1-1
clone_size: .
v_call: TRBV18
cdr3_nt: TGTGCCAGCTCCCTGGACAGGGTTAACACTGAAGCTTTCTTT
cdr3_aa: CASSLDRVNTEAFF

cdr3_length: 12
d_call: .
j_call: TRBJ2-1
clone_size: .
v_call: TRBV28
cdr3_nt: TGTGCCAGCAGGCGCGGGATTCCCGAGCAGTTCTTC
cdr3_aa: CASRRGIPEQFF

cdr3_length: 14
d_call: TRBD2
j_call: TRBJ2-4
clone_size: .
v_call: TRBV19
cdr3_nt: TGTGCCAGTAGTCCGGGACTAGTGAAAAACATTCAGTACTTC
cdr3_aa: CASSPGLVKNIQYF

cdr3_length: 13
d_call: .
j_call: TRBJ1-5
clone_size: .
v_call: TRBV12-3/TRBV12-4
cdr3_nt: TGTGCCAGCAGTTTACAGGGCAATCAGCCCCAGCATTTT
cdr3_aa: CASSLQGNQPQHF

cdr3_length: 15
d_call: .
j_call: TRBJ1-3
clone_size: .
v_call: TRBV2
cdr3_nt: TGTGCCAGCAGTGAAGCCCGGGGTTTTATGGACACCATATATTTT
cdr3_aa: CASSEARGFMDTIYF

cdr3_length: 16
d_call: TRBD1
j_call: TRBJ2-1
clone_size: .
v_call: TRBV19
cdr3_nt: TGTGCCAGTAGTATAACTGCGGGACAGGGCTACAATGAGCAGTTCTTC
cdr3_aa: CASSITAGQGYNEQFF

cdr3_length: 14
d_call: TRBD1
j_call: TRBJ1-2
clone_size: .
v_call: TRBV28
cdr3_nt: TGTGCCAGCAGTCCACAGGGGGCACGATATGGCTACACCTTC
cdr3_aa: CASSPQGARYGYTF

cdr3_length: 15
d_call: TRBD2
j_call: TRBJ2-7
clone_size: .
v_call: TRBV7-9
cdr3_nt: TGTGCCAGCAGCTTAGGGCTAGCGGAAATCTACGAGCAGTACTTC
cdr3_aa: CASSLGLAEIYEQYF

cdr3_length: 16
d_call: TRBD2
j_call: TRBJ2-3
clone_size: .
v_call: TRBV4-1
cdr3_nt: TGCGCCAGCAGCCTGTTGACTAGCGCTAGCACAGATACGCAGTATTTT
cdr3_aa: CASSLLTSASTDTQYF

cdr3_length: 16
d_call: TRBD1
j_call: TRBJ1-2
clone_size: .
v_call: TRBV5-4
cdr3_nt: TGTGCCAGCAGTAACCGGGACAGGGGACCTTCCTATGGCTACACCTTC
cdr3_aa: CASSNRDRGPSYGYTF

cdr3_length: 15
d_call: TRBD1
j_call: TRBJ1-5
clone_size: .
v_call: TRBV5-1
cdr3_nt: TGCGCCAGCAGCTTGGACCCGGGACAGGGGCCGCCCCAGCATTTT
cdr3_aa: CASSLDPGQGPPQHF

cdr3_length: 15
d_call: TRBD1
j_call: TRBJ2-2
clone_size: once
v_call: TRBV11-2
cdr3_nt: TGTGCCAGCAGCCCCTGGACAGGGAACACCGGGGAGCTGTTTTTT
cdr3_aa: CASSPWTGNTGELFF

cdr3_length: 16
d_call: TRBD1
j_call: TRBJ1-6
clone_size: .
v_call: TRBV11-2
cdr3_nt: TGTGCCAGCAGCTCCGACAGGGGGGAATCGGGTTCACCCCTCCACTTT
cdr3_aa: CASSSDRGESGSPLHF

cdr3_length: 14
d_call: TRBD1
j_call: TRBJ2-2
clone_size: .
v_call: TRBV6-6
cdr3_nt: TGTGCCAGCAGGCGACAGGGGAACACCGGGGAGCTGTTTTTT
cdr3_aa: CASRRQGNTGELFF

cdr3_length: 13
d_call: .
j_call: TRBJ2-2
clone_size: few
v_call: TRBV13
cdr3_nt: TGTGCCAGCAGCTTAAGCAACACCGGGGAGCTGTTTTTT
cdr3_aa: CASSLSNTGELFF

cdr3_length: 15
d_call: .
j_call: TRBJ1-4
clone_size: .
v_call: TRBV5-1
cdr3_nt: TGCGCCAGCAGCTTATCCTCAGGGGTCGGTGAAAAACTGTTTTTT
cdr3_aa: CASSLSSGVGEKLFF

cdr3_length: 14
d_call: TRBD2
j_call: TRBJ2-7
clone_size: .
v_call: TRBV28
cdr3_nt: TGTGCCAGCACCCCCCCGGGAGGGTGGCACGAGCAGTACTTC
cdr3_aa: CASTPPGGWHEQYF

cdr3_length: 17
d_call: TRBD1
j_call: TRBJ1-4
clone_size: once
v_call: TRBV28
cdr3_nt: TGTGCCAGCAGGGACTCACCGGGACAGGGAAGCCGTGAAAAACTGTTTTTT
cdr3_aa: CASRDSPGQGSREKLFF

cdr3_length: 15
d_call: .
j_call: TRBJ2-3
clone_size: .
v_call: TRBV5-4
cdr3_nt: TGTGCCAGCAGCTCATCAGCGGGACACACAGATACGCAGTATTTT
cdr3_aa: CASSSSAGHTDTQYF

cdr3_length: 16
d_call: TRBD1
j_call: TRBJ1-5
clone_size: .
v_call: TRBV28
cdr3_nt: TGTGCCAGCAGTTCCCCACAGGGGGCCGTCAGTCAGCCCCAGCATTTT
cdr3_aa: CASSSPQGAVSQPQHF

cdr3_length: 12
d_call: TRBD2
j_call: TRBJ2-7
clone_size: .
v_call: TRBV6-5
cdr3_nt: TGTGCCAGCAGGGACACTAGCGACGAGCAGTACTTC
cdr3_aa: CASRDTSDEQYF

cdr3_length: 13
d_call: TRBD1
j_call: TRBJ2-5
clone_size: .
v_call: TRBV12-3/TRBV12-4
cdr3_nt: TGTGCCAGCAGATTTGGACAGGGAGAGACCCAGTACTTC
cdr3_aa: CASRFGQGETQYF

cdr3_length: 12
d_call: TRBD1
j_call: TRBJ1-2
clone_size: .
v_call: TRBV6-2/TRBV6-3
cdr3_nt: TGTGCCAGCAGTTCCGGGACAGTTGGCTACACCTTC
cdr3_aa: CASSSGTVGYTF

cdr3_length: 16
d_call: TRBD1
j_call: TRBJ1-1
clone_size: few
v_call: TRBV5-8
cdr3_nt: TGTGCCAGCAGCGAGGGGACAGGGTTCGGGAACACTGAAGCTTTCTTT
cdr3_aa: CASSEGTGFGNTEAFF

cdr3_length: 13
d_call: .
j_call: TRBJ1-2
clone_size: .
v_call: TRBV19
cdr3_nt: TGTGCCAGTAGTATTTTAGGGGGAGTCGGCTACACCTTC
cdr3_aa: CASSILGGVGYTF

cdr3_length: 14
d_call: TRBD1
j_call: TRBJ1-4
clone_size: .
v_call: TRBV30
cdr3_nt: TGTGCCTGGAGTACGGGACAGCTTAATGAAAAACTGTTTTTT
cdr3_aa: CAWSTGQLNEKLFF

cdr3_length: 15
d_call: TRBD1
j_call: TRBJ2-7
clone_size: few
v_call: TRBV4-1
cdr3_nt: TGCGCCAGCAGCCAAAAGGGGACAGGGGGCTACGAGCAGTACTTC
cdr3_aa: CASSQKGTGGYEQYF

cdr3_length: 15
d_call: .
j_call: TRBJ2-2
clone_size: .
v_call: TRBV11-2
cdr3_nt: TGTGCCAGCTCCGGCCCGGGGGCGAACACCGGGGAGCTGTTTTTT
cdr3_aa: CASSGPGANTGELFF

cdr3_length: 16
d_call: TRBD2
j_call: TRBJ2-5
clone_size: .
v_call: TRBV3-1/TRBV3-2
cdr3_nt: TGTGCCAGCAGCCAGGTTCGGACTAGCGGAAAAGAGACCCAGTACTTC
cdr3_aa: CASSQVRTSGKETQYF